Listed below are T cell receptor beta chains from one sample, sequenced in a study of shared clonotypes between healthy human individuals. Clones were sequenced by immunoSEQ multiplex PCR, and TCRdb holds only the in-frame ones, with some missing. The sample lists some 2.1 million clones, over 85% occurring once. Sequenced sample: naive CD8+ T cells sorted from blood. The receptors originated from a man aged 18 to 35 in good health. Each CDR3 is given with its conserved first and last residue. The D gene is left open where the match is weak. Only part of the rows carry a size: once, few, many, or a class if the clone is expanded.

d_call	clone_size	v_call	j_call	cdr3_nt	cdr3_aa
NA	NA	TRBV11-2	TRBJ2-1	TGTGCCAGCAGCTTAGGTAGCGGCTTCACCTACAATGAGCAGTTCTTC	CASSLGSGFTYNEQFF
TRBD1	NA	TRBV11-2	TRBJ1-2	TGTGCCAGCAGCGAAACAGGGGGCAGTAGGTATGGCTACACCTTC	CASSETGGSRYGYTF
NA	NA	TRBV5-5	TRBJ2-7	TGTGCCAGCAGCGTATACTCCTACGAGCAGTACTTC	CASSVYSYEQYF
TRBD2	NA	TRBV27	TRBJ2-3	TGTGCCAGCAGGTTAGCGGGCCTCACAGATACGCAGTATTTT	CASRLAGLTDTQYF
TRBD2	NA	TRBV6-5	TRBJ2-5	TGTGCCAGCAGTTATGGCCTAGCGGAAGAGACCCAGTACTTC	CASSYGLAEETQYF
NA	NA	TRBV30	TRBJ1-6	TGTGCCTGGATCCCACGGGAACAGGATAATTCACCCCTCCACTTT	CAWIPREQDNSPLHF
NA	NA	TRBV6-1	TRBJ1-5	TGTGCCAGCAGTGATGGGCTGAGGGTTGGCGATCAGCCCCAGCATTTT	CASSDGLRVGDQPQHF
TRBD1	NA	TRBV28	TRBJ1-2	TGTGCCAGCAGTTGGGGGACAGGGGATCTATTCTATGGCTACACCTTC	CASSWGTGDLFYGYTF
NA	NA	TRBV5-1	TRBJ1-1	TGCGCCAGCAGCCCAGGGTGGGCGAACACTGAAGCTTTCTTT	CASSPGWANTEAFF
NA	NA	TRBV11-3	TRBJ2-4	TGTGCCAGCTATCCCCCCGGGGCCGGCGGGAACATTCAGTACTTC	CASYPPGAGGNIQYF
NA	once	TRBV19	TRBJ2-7	TGTGCCAGTAGTATGGTCGGGGGCCGTGGGTACGAGCAGTACTTC	CASSMVGGRGYEQYF
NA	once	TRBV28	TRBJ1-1	TGTGCCAGCAGTCCGGTGGGCGGAACTGAAGCTTTCTTT	CASSPVGGTEAFF
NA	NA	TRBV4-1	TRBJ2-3	TGCGCCAGCAGCCCCCTTCCGGGTAGCGAGAGCTTAATCGTTACGCAGTATTTT	CASSPLPGSESLIVTQYF
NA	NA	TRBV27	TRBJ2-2	TGTGCCAGCAAACAGGGTACCGGGAGTGGCGGGGAGCTGTTTTTT	CASKQGTGSGGELFF
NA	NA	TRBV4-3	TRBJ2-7	TGCGCCAGCAGCCAAGGGAAGGGAGGCGAGCAGTACTTC	CASSQGKGGEQYF
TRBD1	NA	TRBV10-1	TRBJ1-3	TGCGCCACCCACAAGGACAGGAGTGGAAACACCATATATTTT	CATHKDRSGNTIYF
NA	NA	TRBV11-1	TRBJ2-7	TGTGCCAGCAGCTTCCGGGACTGGCACGAGCAGTACTTC	CASSFRDWHEQYF
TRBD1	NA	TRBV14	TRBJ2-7	TGTGCCAGCAGCCAAGTAGGGACAGGCTTTTTCGAGCAGTACTTC	CASSQVGTGFFEQYF
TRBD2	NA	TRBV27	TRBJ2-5	TGTGCCAGCAGTTTATTGACTAGCGGGGGGGCAGAGACCCAGTACTTC	CASSLLTSGGAETQYF
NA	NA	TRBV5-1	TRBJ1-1	TGCGCCAGCAGCTTAGGGGCAGGGATCACTGAAGCTTTCTTT	CASSLGAGITEAFF
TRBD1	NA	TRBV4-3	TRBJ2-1	TGCGCCAGCAGCCAAGGGACAGGGGGTTACTCCTACAATGAGCAGTTCTTC	CASSQGTGGYSYNEQFF
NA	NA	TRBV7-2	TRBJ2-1	TGTGCCAGCAGCCGTGATGTAATAGGCTCCTACAATGAGCAGTTCTTC	CASSRDVIGSYNEQFF
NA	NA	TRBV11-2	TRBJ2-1	TGTGCCAGCAGCTTAGATCATGAGCAGTTCTTC	CASSLDHEQFF
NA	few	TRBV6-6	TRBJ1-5	TGTGCCAGCAACTCAAGGAGCCTTAGCAATCAGCCCCAGCATTTT	CASNSRSLSNQPQHF
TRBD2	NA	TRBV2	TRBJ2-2	TGTGCCAGCACCAGACTAGCGGGAGGTACCGGGGAGCTGTTTTTT	CASTRLAGGTGELFF
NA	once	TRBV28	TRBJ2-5	TGTGCCAGCAGTCCCCTCGCGGATCAAGAGACCCAGTACTTC	CASSPLADQETQYF